This TCR beta chain derives from a study of T cell changes during pregnancy in multiple sclerosis. The V end was cut by 0 bases, the J end by 0 bases, with 13 bases between. CDR3 length: 17 residues. The repertoire was sequenced with immunoSEQ multiplex PCR; TCRdb's copy has only in-frame clones and lacks some. The profile shows about 69,000 clones, about 88% of them singletons. The sequence was collected from a female donor with multiple sclerosis, enrolled in a pregnancy study. Specimen: peripheral blood, collected before pregnancy. This chain joins TRBV5-3 and TRBJ1-5; D possibly corresponds to TRBD1 (5 bases). TRBV5-3 falls under the ORF class, with uncertain function. CDR3 region: CARSLGTPVFSNQPQHF. The CDR3 DNA follows: TGTGCCAGAAGCTTGGGGACACCAGTATTTAGCAATCAGCCCCAGCATTTT.